The sample holds many counts of the clone carrying this T cell receptor beta chain. These data belong to a study of read filtering for tumor transcriptome and immune sequencing. Study in general: Revised staging placed eight or nine patients in R-ISS I, about 16 in II, over 5 in III.

The CDR3 runs 17 residues. Germline trimming cut 4 bases from V and 0 bases from J; bases unmatched to any gene: 9. Germline V CDR1 and CDR2: MGHRA, YSYEKL. From about 0.4 ug of RNA, a library with molecular barcoded alpha/delta and beta/gamma adaptors was made. One entry per CDR3 protein, called by TCRdb with MiXCR from the reads. The sample lists 50,000 to 65,000 distinct CDR3 sequences, roughly an eighth occurring once. This chain connects TRBV4-1 to TRBJ1-3; the match to TRBD1 covers 7 bases. The source of this sequence is a donor aged 40 or over with multiple myeloma. The sample taken for sequencing was a population of CD138-negative cells sorted from bone marrow. The CDR3 DNA reads as TGCGCCAGCAGCCTTACGCCCCGGGACAGCTCTGGAAACACCATATATTTT. Protein product: CASSLTPRDSSGNTIYF.